These 16 T cell receptor beta chains share one sample of origin, sequenced in a study of regulatory T cells in long-lasting Graves disease. CDR3 regions were amplified by Arm-PCR using iRepertoire HTBI primers to build TCR beta libraries. TCRdb re-analysed the multiplex PCR reads in MiXCR, keeping a single row per CDR3 protein. The repertoire consists of 450,000 to 700,000 distinct CDR3 sequences, with roughly 13% occurring once and the leading ten covering roughly 10%. Time point meaning: newly diagnosed GD, antithyroid drugs for less than 3 months. Scientists built the TCR library using RNA that was extracted from PBMCs. This sample also belongs to another study, concerning T cells in Graves' hyperthyroidism and ophthalmopathy.

Sequenced here: peripheral blood mononuclear cells (PBMCs), sampled at new diagnosis, from a patient treated with antithyroid drugs. The origin of the receptors is a young man with Graves disease.

This clonotype was counted ten times or more. The J gene is TRBJ2-1, the V gene TRBV6-2 or TRBV6-3; 15 nucleotides align to TRBD2. The CDR3 runs to 19 residues. Germline lookup yields CDR1 MNHEY and CDR2 SVGEGT. V shed 2 bases, J shed 2 bases, and the junction held 7 bases outside the gene matches. Here the CDR3 reads CASSYTGTSGRTAYNEQFF. Written as DNA, the CDR3 is TGTGCCAGCAGTTACACGGGGACTAGCGGGAGGACGGCCTACAATGAGCAGTTCTTC.

A few counts support this clonotype. V usage is TRBV24-1 and J usage is TRBJ2-1; 8 positions match TRBD2. The trim removed 1 base at V and 9 bases at J, leaving 13 bases unmatched. The CDR3 is 17 residues long. Per the germline V gene, CDR1 is KGHDR and CDR2 is SFDVKD. CDR3 DNA sequence: TGTGCCACCAGTGATTTAAATTCGGGACTAGAGTCGGCTGAGCAGTTCTTC. This codes for CATSDLNSGLESAEQFF.

This chain connects TRBV5-1 to TRBJ1-2; D gene uncertain. V was pared by 2 bases and J by 6 bases, with 17 bases between. The CDR3 consists of 15 residues. CDR1 and CDR2 (germline): SGHRS, YFSETQ. The CDR3 loop is CASSLKATSPDGYTF. CDR3 DNA sequence: TGCGCCAGCAGCTTAAAGGCCACGTCCCCTGATGGCTACACCTTC.

Concerning this clonotype itself: This sequence may be a read error, since a much larger clone differs from it by one base. J is TRBJ2-3 and V is TRBV11-2; D is undetermined. The CDR3 runs to 18 residues. In germline, CDR1 is SGHAT, CDR2 FQNNGV. CDR3 sequence: CANSLELVTVISTDTQYF. The CDR3 DNA reads as TGTGCCAACAGCTTAGAATTGGTTACAGTCATAAGCACAGATACGCAGTATTTT.

This clonotype was counted between two and nine times. The chain combines TRBV6-2 or TRBV6-3 with TRBJ2-7; D is ambiguous. There are 12 residues in the CDR3. Trimming cost V 3 bases and J 9 bases, with 12 bases left between them. Germline CDR1 MNHEY, CDR2 SVGEGT. In nucleotides, the CDR3 is TGTGCCAGCAGTTATTATCGTGGTCGGCAGTACTTC. It codes for CASSYYRGRQYF.

This clonotype occurred many times. The chain employs TRBV6-1 and TRBJ2-5; D is unclear. V lost 11 bases and J lost 4, with 11 bases in between. Germline-derived CDR1 and CDR2 are MNHNS and SASEGT. The CDR3 is made up of 11 amino acids. In DNA, the CDR3 is TGTGCCGCTATCGAAGGAGAGACCCAGTACTTC. It specifies CAAIEGETQYF.

The chain couples TRBV6-1 to TRBJ2-3; the D is unclear. The CDR3 consists of 15 residues. V lost 9 bases and J 6 bases, leaving 22 bases between the germline ends. Germline loops: CDR1 MNHNS, CDR2 SASEGT. The CDR3 region has the DNA TGTGCCAGTTATGGTGGGCCTTCCCTCGACGATACGCAGTATTTT. Protein sequence: CASYGGPSLDDTQYF.

This clonotype has a handful of counts. The chain recombines TRBV6-5 with TRBJ1-2; D unresolved. Deletions cut 2 bases from V and 6 bases from J, with 13 bases between. Germline CDR1 reads MNHEY; CDR2 reads SVGAGI. This CDR3 is 14 amino acids long. CDR3 loop: CASSYEGDDNGYTF. In DNA, the CDR3 is TGTGCCAGCAGTTACGAAGGCGACGATAATGGCTACACCTTC.

This clonotype was counted ten times or more. This chain connects TRBV30 to TRBJ2-1; D is perhaps TRBD1 (7 bases). The CDR3 covers 15 residues. Between the trimmed V and J ends, which lost 4 bases and 7 bases, there was a span of 20 bases. From germline, CDR1 is GTSNPN and CDR2 SVGIG (reference sequence). The CDR3 sequence: CAWIRPGGRRNEQFF. The CDR3 DNA reads as TGTGCCTGGATCAGACCAGGGGGGAGGAGGAATGAGCAGTTCTTC.

This clonotype was seen a few times. The V gene is TRBV5-1, the J gene TRBJ1-1; 7 positions match TRBD1. J lost 8 bases, V lost 2 bases, and 0 bases had no gene match. Germline assignment: CDR1 SGHRS and CDR2 YFSETQ. CDR3 length: 11 residues. The CDR3 DNA follows: TGCGCCAGCAGCTTACAGGGGGAAGCTTTCTTT. This translates into CASSLQGEAFF.

This clonotype was counted many times. This rearrangement joins TRBV28 to TRBJ2-7; 7 positions match TRBD1. The CDR3 extends over 12 amino acids. V was pared by 8 bases and J by 4 bases, with 5 bases of the junction left unmatched. Germline V gene data show CDR1 as MDHEN and CDR2 as SYDVKM. In DNA, the CDR3 is TGTGCCAGCGGGGCAGGGGGTTACGAGCAGTACTTC. Translated: CASGAGGYEQYF.

This clonotype was detected only a few times. The chain carries TRBV5-1 and TRBJ1-6; D may be TRBD1 (6 bases). The ends were cut back, 7 bases at V and 4 bases at J, with 9 bases in the middle. CDR1 and CDR2 from the germline V gene are SGHRS and YFSETQ. The CDR3 spans 13 residues. The DNA of the CDR3 is TGCGCCAGCCGGACAGAGTATAATTCACCCCTCCACTTT. It encodes CASRTEYNSPLHF.

This clonotype was counted a few times. Here the CDR3 reads CAWSPGDGPSYNEQFF. The CDR3 DNA sequence: TGTGCCTGGAGCCCTGGCGACGGGCCCTCCTACAATGAGCAGTTCTTC. The chain employs TRBV30 and TRBJ2-1; D remains unclear. CDR1 and CDR2 from the germline V gene are GTSNPN and SVGIG (reference sequence). V was clipped by 3 bases and J by 0 bases, with 15 bases between them. This CDR3 has 16 amino acids.

The rearrangement joins TRBV11-2 to TRBJ2-5; D is unresolved. Germline V gene sequence: CDR1 SGHAT, CDR2 FQNNGV. With 1 base removed from V and 5 bases from J, the gap between germline ends came to 11 bases. This CDR3 spans 14 amino acids. The CDR3 loop reads CASSLVGKEETQYF. In nucleotides, the CDR3 is TGTGCCAGCAGCTTAGTAGGGAAGGAGGAGACCCAGTACTTC.

This chain links TRBV6-2 or TRBV6-3 with TRBJ1-5; 7 bases agree with TRBD1. Germline-derived CDR1 and CDR2 are MNHEY and SVGEGT. This CDR3 has 18 residues. J gave up 0 bases and V 2 bases, and 10 bases lay outside the gene matches. CDR3 nucleotide sequence: TGTGCCAGCAGTTACCGGGCAGGGGGGATTGTTAGCAATCAGCCCCAGCATTTT. Amino acids: CASSYRAGGIVSNQPQHF.

A remark on this clonotype: This may arise from a read error, as a much more abundant clone is one base away. The chain combines TRBV9 with TRBJ2-7, with D tentatively TRBD1 (5 bases). The end of the DNA is better explained by TRBJ2-3, so the J call may be wrong. This CDR3 spans 15 amino acids. Looked up from germline, CDR1 is SGDLS and CDR2 is YYNGEE. The CDR3 here is CAGSVVGDYADTQYF. The CDR3 coding sequence is TGTGCCGGCAGCGTAGTAGGGGATTACGCAGATACGCAGTATTTT.